One sample yielded the 18 T cell receptor beta chains listed below, sequenced in a study of OX40 agonist ivuxolimab in advanced cancers. Method: immunoSEQ multiplex PCR; TCRdb's copy keeps in-frame clones and lacks some. This sample has around 60,000 clones, with roughly 89% found just once. Here the sequenced sample was CD4+ or CD8+ T cells sorted from blood, taken in a trial of the OX40 agonist ivuxolimab. The receptors stem from an adult with an advanced solid tumor such as melanoma, head and neck, liver or kidney cancer.

V usage is TRBV30 and J usage is TRBJ2-7, with 10 bases fitting TRBD1. CDR1 and CDR2 from the germline V gene are GTSNPN and SVGIG (reference sequence). Trimming at V came to 1 base and at J to 5 bases, leaving 5 bases not matched to a gene. The length of the CDR3 is 14 residues. The CDR3 protein is CAWSGDRGRHEQYF. DNA of the CDR3: TGTGCCTGGAGTGGAGACAGGGGGCGCCACGAGCAGTACTTC.

The V and J genes are TRBV30 and TRBJ2-7; D is possibly TRBD2 (7 bases). The V and J ends lost 5 bases and 0 bases respectively, with 14 bases between them. This CDR3 is built from 14 residues. CDR1 is GTSNPN, CDR2 SVGIG, per germline (reference sequence). The CDR3 here is CAWVRGGDSYEQYF. CDR3 bases: TGTGCCTGGGTGAGGGGGGGGGACTCCTACGAGCAGTACTTC.

This clone was seen just once. V usage is TRBV9 and J usage is TRBJ2-7; TRBD2 matches 10 bases. CDR3 size: 15 residues. V lost 0 bases, J lost 5 bases, and 5 bases stayed unmatched. CDR1 is SGDLS, CDR2 YYNGEE, per germline. CDR3 region: CASSVGLAGDHEQYF. In nucleotides, the CDR3 is TGTGCCAGCAGCGTAGGGCTAGCGGGAGACCACGAGCAGTACTTC.

The chain combines TRBV10-1 with TRBJ2-4; D is unresolved. The CDR3 length is 14 residues. Germline values: CDR1 WNHNN, CDR2 SYGVQD (reference sequence). The germline V and J ends were trimmed by 3 bases and 4 bases, with 10 bases remaining between them. The DNA for the CDR3 is TGCGCCAGCAGTGAAACGGTAACAAAAAACATTCAGTACTTC. Translated, it gives CASSETVTKNIQYF.

Turning to this clone: Distinct nucleotide sequences in the sample also encode this CDR3. The chain uses TRBV7-6 and TRBJ2-7; either TRBD1 or TRBD2 may supply D (5 bases each). CDR3 length: 13 amino acids. Per the germline V gene, CDR1 is SGHVS and CDR2 is FNYEAQ. Between the trimmed V and J ends, which lost 2 bases and 2 bases, there was a span of 7 bases. CDR3 protein: CASSLRGPYEQYF. Written as DNA, the CDR3 is TGTGCCAGCAGCTTACGGGGACCCTACGAGCAGTACTTC.

This chain joins TRBV19 and TRBJ1-5; D gene unclear. The CDR3 spans 12 residues. Germline lookup yields CDR1 LNHDA and CDR2 SQIVND (reference sequence). Trimming took 3 bases from V and 7 from J, leaving 7 bases between them. CDR3 coding DNA: TGTGCCAGTAGTATTCGGGGACAGCCCCAGCATTTT. This encodes CASSIRGQPQHF. Filled out from reference TRBV19 and TRBJ1-5, the complete variable domain reads DGGITQSPKYLFRKEGQNVTLSCEQNLNHDAMYWYRQDPGQGLRLIYYSQIVNDFQKGDIAEGYSVSREKKESFPLTVTSAQKNPTAFYLCASSIRGQPQHFGDGTRLSIL.

This rearrangement joins TRBV5-6 to TRBJ2-2; D uncertain. Germline CDR1 and CDR2: SGHDT and YYEEEE. Trimming removed 2 bases from V and 1 base from J, with 9 bases in between. The CDR3 covers 15 residues. DNA of the CDR3: TGTGCCAGCAGCTTCAGTCTGGGGAACACCGGGGAGCTGTTTTTT. Protein: CASSFSLGNTGELFF.

V and J are TRBV5-1 and TRBJ1-4; 10 bases fit TRBD1. After removal of 4 bases from V and 8 bases from J, the junction contained 5 bases not matched to a gene. Germline V CDR1 and CDR2: SGHRS, YFSETQ. CDR3 length: 14 amino acids. The CDR3 DNA follows: TGCGCCAGCAGCATCGGACAGGGGGAAGAAAAACTGTTTTTT. Protein product: CASSIGQGEEKLFF.

The rearrangement joins TRBV28 to TRBJ1-6; no firm D call. V lost 8 bases and J 8 bases, leaving 16 bases between the germline ends. There are 14 residues in the CDR3. Germline V gene data show CDR1 as MDHEN and CDR2 as SYDVKM. CDR3: CASARKAVDSPLHF. The CDR3 DNA reads as TGTGCCAGCGCGAGGAAAGCGGTCGATTCACCCCTCCACTTT.

This chain links TRBV6-6 with TRBJ2-7; D perhaps matches TRBD1 (6 bases). The CDR3 is made up of 14 amino acids. From germline, CDR1 is MNHNY and CDR2 SVGAGI (reference sequence). The V end lost 2 bases, the J end lost 6 bases, and 14 bases lay between the germline ends. The CDR3, as DNA: TGTGCCAGCAGTTACCTCACAGGGTCGTCCGAGCAGTACTTC. Translated: CASSYLTGSSEQYF.

The chain employs TRBV11-3 and TRBJ2-3; 7 nucleotides agree with TRBD1. This CDR3 has 15 amino acids. V was pared by 0 bases and J by 2 bases, with 2 bases of the junction left unmatched. Germline V gives CDR1 SGHNT, CDR2 YENEEA. CDR3 amino acids: CASSLDGTATDTQYF. In nucleotides, the CDR3 is TGTGCCAGCAGCTTAGATGGGACAGCCACAGATACGCAGTATTTT.

This chain uses TRBV11-3 with TRBJ2-1; no reliable D call. Per germline, CDR1 SGHNT and CDR2 YENEEA. Between the trimmed V and J ends, which lost 3 bases and 4 bases, there was a span of 13 bases. The CDR3 runs 15 residues. DNA for the CDR3: TGTGCCAGCAGCTTTAATCAGGTCCTTTACAATGAGCAGTTCTTC. It encodes CASSFNQVLYNEQFF. Based on the CDR3 plus reference TRBV11-3 and TRBJ2-1, the full variable domain is EAGVVQSPRYKIIEKKQPVAFWCNPISGHNTLYWYLQNLGQGPELLIRYENEEAVDDSQLPKDRFSAERLKGVDSTLKIQPAELGDSAVYLCASSFNQVLYNEQFFGPGTRLTVL.

The chain employs TRBV30 and TRBJ1-1; no clear D. CDR1 GTSNPN and CDR2 SVGIG come from the germline V gene (reference sequence). V was cut by 7 bases and J by 1 base, with 13 bases left in between. The CDR3 length is 13 residues. The CDR3 region is CAFEVEPNTEAFF. In DNA form, the CDR3 reads TGTGCCTTCGAGGTAGAGCCGAACACTGAAGCTTTCTTT.

V gene TRBV6-5 combines with J gene TRBJ1-4; a possible D gene is TRBD1 (5 bases). CDR1 is MNHEY and CDR2 is SVGAGI in the germline V gene. Deletions cut 4 bases from V and 7 bases from J, with 10 bases between. This CDR3 region has 13 residues. The CDR3 here is CASSFGGGEKLFF. The CDR3 nucleotides read TGTGCCAGCAGTTTCGGGGGGGGTGAAAAACTGTTTTTT.

This sequence joins TRBV5-4 and TRBJ2-3; 8 bases align to TRBD1. V trimming: 0 bases; J trimming: 3 bases; junction bases outside the gene matches: 0. CDR1 and CDR2 (germline): SGHNT, YYREEE (reference sequence). This CDR3 has 14 amino acids. The CDR3 protein is CASSLDRGTDTQYF. The CDR3 DNA sequence: TGTGCCAGCAGCTTGGACAGGGGGACAGATACGCAGTATTTT. Using reference TRBV5-4 and TRBJ2-3 for the parts outside the CDR3, the full variable domain is ETGVTQSPTHLIKTRGQQVTLRCSSQSGHNTVSWYQQALGQGPQFIFQYYREEENGRGNFPPRFSGLQFPNYSSELNVNALELDDSALYLCASSLDRGTDTQYFGPGTRLTVL.

V gene TRBV27 combines with J gene TRBJ2-5; no clear D. V lost 5 bases to trimming and J lost 5 bases, with 15 bases between them. The CDR3 is made up of 14 amino acids. CDR1 and CDR2 from the germline V gene are MNHEY and SMNVEV (reference sequence). The CDR3 sequence is CASSPWEDGETQYF. The CDR3 DNA follows: TGTGCCAGCAGTCCCTGGGAAGATGGGGAGACCCAGTACTTC.

V and J are TRBV7-9 and TRBJ2-1; 8 positions agree with TRBD1. The J segment lost 5 bases and the V segment lost 3 bases, leaving 3 bases of the junction unmatched. CDR1 is SEHNR and CDR2 is FQNEAQ in the germline V gene (reference sequence). CDR3 length: 14 residues. The CDR3 coding sequence is TGTGCCAGCAGCTTTTCGACAGGGGACAATGAGCAGTTCTTC. Its protein is CASSFSTGDNEQFF.

This clone was counted once. This chain uses TRBV5-6 with TRBJ2-7; 12 nucleotides align to TRBD2. V gave up 4 bases and J gave up 6 bases; unmatched junction bases: 11. CDR3 length: 16 amino acids. In germline, CDR1 is SGHDT, CDR2 YYEEEE. The CDR3 protein is CASSLGTSGFISEQYF. The CDR3 bases are TGTGCCAGCAGCCTTGGGACTAGCGGGTTCATTTCCGAGCAGTACTTC.